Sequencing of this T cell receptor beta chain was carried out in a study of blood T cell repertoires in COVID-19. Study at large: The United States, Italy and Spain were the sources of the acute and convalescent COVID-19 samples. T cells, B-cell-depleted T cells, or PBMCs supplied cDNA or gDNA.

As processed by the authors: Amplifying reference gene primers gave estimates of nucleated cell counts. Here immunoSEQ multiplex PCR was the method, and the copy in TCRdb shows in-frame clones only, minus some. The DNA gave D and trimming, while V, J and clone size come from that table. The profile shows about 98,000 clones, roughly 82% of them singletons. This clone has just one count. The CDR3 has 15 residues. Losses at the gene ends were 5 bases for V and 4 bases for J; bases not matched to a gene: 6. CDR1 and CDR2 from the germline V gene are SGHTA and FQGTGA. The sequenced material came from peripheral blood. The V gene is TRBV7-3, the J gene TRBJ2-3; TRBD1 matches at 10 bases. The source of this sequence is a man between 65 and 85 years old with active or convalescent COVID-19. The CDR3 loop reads CASSPRTGGADTQYF. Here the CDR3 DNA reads TGTGCCAGCAGCCCTAGGACAGGGGGTGCAGATACGCAGTATTTT.